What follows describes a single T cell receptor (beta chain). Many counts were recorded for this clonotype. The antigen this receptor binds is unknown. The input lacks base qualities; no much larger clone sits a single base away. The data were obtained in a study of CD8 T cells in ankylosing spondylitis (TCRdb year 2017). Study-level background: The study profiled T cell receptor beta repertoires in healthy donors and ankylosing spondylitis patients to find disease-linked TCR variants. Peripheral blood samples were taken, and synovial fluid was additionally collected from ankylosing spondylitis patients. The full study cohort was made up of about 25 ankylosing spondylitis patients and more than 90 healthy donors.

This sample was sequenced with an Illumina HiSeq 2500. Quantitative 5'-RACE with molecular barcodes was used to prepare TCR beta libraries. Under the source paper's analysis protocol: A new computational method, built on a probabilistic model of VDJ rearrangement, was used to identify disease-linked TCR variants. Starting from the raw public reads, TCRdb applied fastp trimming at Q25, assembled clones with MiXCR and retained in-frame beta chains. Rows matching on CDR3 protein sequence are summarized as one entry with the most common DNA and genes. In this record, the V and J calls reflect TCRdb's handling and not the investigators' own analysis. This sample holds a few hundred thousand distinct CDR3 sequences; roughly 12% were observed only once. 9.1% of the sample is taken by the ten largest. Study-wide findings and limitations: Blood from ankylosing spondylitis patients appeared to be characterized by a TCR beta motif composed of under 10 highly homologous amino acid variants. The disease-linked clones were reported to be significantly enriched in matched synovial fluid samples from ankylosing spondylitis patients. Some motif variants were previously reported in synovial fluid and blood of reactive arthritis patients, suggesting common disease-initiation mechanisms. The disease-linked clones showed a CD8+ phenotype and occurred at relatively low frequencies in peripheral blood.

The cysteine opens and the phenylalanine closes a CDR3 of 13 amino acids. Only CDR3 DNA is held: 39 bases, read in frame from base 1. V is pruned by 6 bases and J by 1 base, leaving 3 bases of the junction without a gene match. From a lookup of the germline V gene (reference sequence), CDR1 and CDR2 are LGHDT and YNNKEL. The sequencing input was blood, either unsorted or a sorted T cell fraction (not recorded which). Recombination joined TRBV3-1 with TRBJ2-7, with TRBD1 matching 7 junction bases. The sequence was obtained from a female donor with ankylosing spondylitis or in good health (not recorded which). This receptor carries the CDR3 CASSPGQSYEQYF. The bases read TGTGCCAGCAGTCCGGGACAGTCCTACGAGCAGTACTTC.